Listed below are T cell receptor beta chains from one sample, sequenced in a study of beta chain features in type 1 diabetes. Produced via immunoSEQ multiplex PCR; TCRdb's table is partial and in-frame only. The table records fewer than 400,000 clones, 7% to 9% of them present only once. Sequenced input: central memory CD4+ T cells from blood. The source of these receptors is a woman in her late teens or twenties in good health. Each CDR3 is given with its conserved first and last residue. Each record gives: V gene, J gene, D gene, clone size, CDR3 DNA, CDR3 protein. The D gene is left open where the match is weak. Some rows have no size entry. The others give once, few or many, or a class for an expanded clone.

V gene: TRBV5-1; J gene: TRBJ2-3; D gene: -; clone size: -; CDR3 DNA: TGCGCCAGCAGCTTATTTTACAGTAGCACAGATACGCAGTATTTT; CDR3 protein: CASSLFYSSTDTQYF
V gene: TRBV19; J gene: TRBJ2-5; D gene: -; clone size: few; CDR3 DNA: TGTGCCAGTAGTCGACCTCGGGAGACCCAGTACTTC; CDR3 protein: CASSRPRETQYF
V gene: TRBV15; J gene: TRBJ2-1; D gene: TRBD1; clone size: -; CDR3 DNA: TGTGCCACCACCCCGACAGGGCGCTACAATGAGCAGTTCTTC; CDR3 protein: CATTPTGRYNEQFF
V gene: TRBV7-8; J gene: TRBJ2-7; D gene: -; clone size: -; CDR3 DNA: TGTGCCAGCAGCCCACACCGGGACTCCAGCTACGAGCAGTACTTC; CDR3 protein: CASSPHRDSSYEQYF
V gene: TRBV7-2; J gene: TRBJ2-2; D gene: -; clone size: -; CDR3 DNA: TGTGCCAGCAGCTTAGCGGGGGGTCCCACCGGGGAGCTGTTTTTT; CDR3 protein: CASSLAGGPTGELFF
V gene: TRBV11-1; J gene: TRBJ2-2; D gene: -; clone size: few; CDR3 DNA: TGTGCCAGCAGCATTGGACGGACCGGGGAGCTGTTTTTT; CDR3 protein: CASSIGRTGELFF
V gene: TRBV29-1; J gene: TRBJ2-5; D gene: -; clone size: few; CDR3 DNA: TGCAGCGTGGCGACAGGTCGTTGGGAGACCCAGTACTTC; CDR3 protein: CSVATGRWETQYF
V gene: TRBV9; J gene: TRBJ2-3; D gene: TRBD2; clone size: few; CDR3 DNA: TGTGCCAGCAGCGTAGACACTAGCGGGAGGGATACGCAGTATTTT; CDR3 protein: CASSVDTSGRDTQYF
V gene: TRBV6-6; J gene: TRBJ1-5; D gene: TRBD1; clone size: -; CDR3 DNA: TGTGCCAGCGGTCGGACAGGGGTTGGTCAGCCCCAGCATTTT; CDR3 protein: CASGRTGVGQPQHF
V gene: TRBV6-5; J gene: TRBJ2-5; D gene: -; clone size: few; CDR3 DNA: TGTGCCAGCACCCCAGGGCTCTCTGGACAAGAGACCCAGTACTTC; CDR3 protein: CASTPGLSGQETQYF
V gene: TRBV4-2; J gene: TRBJ2-1; D gene: TRBD2; clone size: few; CDR3 DNA: TGTGCCAGCAGCCCCACCTCGACTAGCGGGAGATCCTACAATGAGCAGTTCTTC; CDR3 protein: CASSPTSTSGRSYNEQFF
V gene: TRBV11-2; J gene: TRBJ2-1; D gene: -; clone size: few; CDR3 DNA: TGTGCCAGCAGCTTAGGGGGGGGCTCGACTGAGCAGTTCTTC; CDR3 protein: CASSLGGGSTEQFF
V gene: TRBV21-1; J gene: TRBJ2-3; D gene: -; clone size: many; CDR3 DNA: TGTGCCAGCAGTTTGGGGGCAGATACGCAGTATTTT; CDR3 protein: CASSLGADTQYF
V gene: TRBV9; J gene: TRBJ1-1; D gene: -; clone size: -; CDR3 DNA: TGTGCCAGCAGCGTAGGTGGGAGCACTGAAGCTTTCTTT; CDR3 protein: CASSVGGSTEAFF
V gene: TRBV5-5; J gene: TRBJ2-3; D gene: -; clone size: few; CDR3 DNA: TGTGCCAGCAGCTTGGGGGTTCCAGATACGCAGTATTTT; CDR3 protein: CASSLGVPDTQYF
V gene: TRBV19; J gene: TRBJ1-5; D gene: -; clone size: few; CDR3 DNA: TGTGCCAGTAGCCCGGGGCAGCATCAGCCCCAGCATTTT; CDR3 protein: CASSPGQHQPQHF
V gene: TRBV6-5; J gene: TRBJ2-2; D gene: TRBD2; clone size: -; CDR3 DNA: TGTGCCAGCCAAAAGAGCGGGAGTTCCGGGGAGCTGTTTTTT; CDR3 protein: CASQKSGSSGELFF
V gene: TRBV18; J gene: TRBJ2-5; D gene: -; clone size: -; CDR3 DNA: TGTGCCAGCTCACCGCTCGCCCAACGGGAGACCCAGTACTTC; CDR3 protein: CASSPLAQRETQYF
V gene: TRBV18; J gene: TRBJ1-5; D gene: -; clone size: few; CDR3 DNA: TGTGCCAGCTCACCACGGCAGAGTAGCAATCAGCCCCAGCATTTT; CDR3 protein: CASSPRQSSNQPQHF
V gene: TRBV7-2; J gene: TRBJ2-2; D gene: TRBD1; clone size: -; CDR3 DNA: TGTGCCAGCAGCTCGACAGGGGCGAACACCGGGGAGCTGTTTTTT; CDR3 protein: CASSSTGANTGELFF
V gene: TRBV18; J gene: TRBJ2-3; D gene: -; clone size: few; CDR3 DNA: TGTGCCAGCTCACTGCCGGGCACAGATACGCAGTATTTT; CDR3 protein: CASSLPGTDTQYF
V gene: TRBV9; J gene: TRBJ2-1; D gene: TRBD2; clone size: few; CDR3 DNA: TGTGCCAGCAGCGTAGACCCTTTGGGTGCTAGCGGGGTCTACAATGAGCAGTTCTTC; CDR3 protein: CASSVDPLGASGVYNEQFF
V gene: TRBV29-1; J gene: TRBJ2-7; D gene: -; clone size: -; CDR3 DNA: TGCAGCGTATCGGACGGGTACGAGCAGTACTTC; CDR3 protein: CSVSDGYEQYF